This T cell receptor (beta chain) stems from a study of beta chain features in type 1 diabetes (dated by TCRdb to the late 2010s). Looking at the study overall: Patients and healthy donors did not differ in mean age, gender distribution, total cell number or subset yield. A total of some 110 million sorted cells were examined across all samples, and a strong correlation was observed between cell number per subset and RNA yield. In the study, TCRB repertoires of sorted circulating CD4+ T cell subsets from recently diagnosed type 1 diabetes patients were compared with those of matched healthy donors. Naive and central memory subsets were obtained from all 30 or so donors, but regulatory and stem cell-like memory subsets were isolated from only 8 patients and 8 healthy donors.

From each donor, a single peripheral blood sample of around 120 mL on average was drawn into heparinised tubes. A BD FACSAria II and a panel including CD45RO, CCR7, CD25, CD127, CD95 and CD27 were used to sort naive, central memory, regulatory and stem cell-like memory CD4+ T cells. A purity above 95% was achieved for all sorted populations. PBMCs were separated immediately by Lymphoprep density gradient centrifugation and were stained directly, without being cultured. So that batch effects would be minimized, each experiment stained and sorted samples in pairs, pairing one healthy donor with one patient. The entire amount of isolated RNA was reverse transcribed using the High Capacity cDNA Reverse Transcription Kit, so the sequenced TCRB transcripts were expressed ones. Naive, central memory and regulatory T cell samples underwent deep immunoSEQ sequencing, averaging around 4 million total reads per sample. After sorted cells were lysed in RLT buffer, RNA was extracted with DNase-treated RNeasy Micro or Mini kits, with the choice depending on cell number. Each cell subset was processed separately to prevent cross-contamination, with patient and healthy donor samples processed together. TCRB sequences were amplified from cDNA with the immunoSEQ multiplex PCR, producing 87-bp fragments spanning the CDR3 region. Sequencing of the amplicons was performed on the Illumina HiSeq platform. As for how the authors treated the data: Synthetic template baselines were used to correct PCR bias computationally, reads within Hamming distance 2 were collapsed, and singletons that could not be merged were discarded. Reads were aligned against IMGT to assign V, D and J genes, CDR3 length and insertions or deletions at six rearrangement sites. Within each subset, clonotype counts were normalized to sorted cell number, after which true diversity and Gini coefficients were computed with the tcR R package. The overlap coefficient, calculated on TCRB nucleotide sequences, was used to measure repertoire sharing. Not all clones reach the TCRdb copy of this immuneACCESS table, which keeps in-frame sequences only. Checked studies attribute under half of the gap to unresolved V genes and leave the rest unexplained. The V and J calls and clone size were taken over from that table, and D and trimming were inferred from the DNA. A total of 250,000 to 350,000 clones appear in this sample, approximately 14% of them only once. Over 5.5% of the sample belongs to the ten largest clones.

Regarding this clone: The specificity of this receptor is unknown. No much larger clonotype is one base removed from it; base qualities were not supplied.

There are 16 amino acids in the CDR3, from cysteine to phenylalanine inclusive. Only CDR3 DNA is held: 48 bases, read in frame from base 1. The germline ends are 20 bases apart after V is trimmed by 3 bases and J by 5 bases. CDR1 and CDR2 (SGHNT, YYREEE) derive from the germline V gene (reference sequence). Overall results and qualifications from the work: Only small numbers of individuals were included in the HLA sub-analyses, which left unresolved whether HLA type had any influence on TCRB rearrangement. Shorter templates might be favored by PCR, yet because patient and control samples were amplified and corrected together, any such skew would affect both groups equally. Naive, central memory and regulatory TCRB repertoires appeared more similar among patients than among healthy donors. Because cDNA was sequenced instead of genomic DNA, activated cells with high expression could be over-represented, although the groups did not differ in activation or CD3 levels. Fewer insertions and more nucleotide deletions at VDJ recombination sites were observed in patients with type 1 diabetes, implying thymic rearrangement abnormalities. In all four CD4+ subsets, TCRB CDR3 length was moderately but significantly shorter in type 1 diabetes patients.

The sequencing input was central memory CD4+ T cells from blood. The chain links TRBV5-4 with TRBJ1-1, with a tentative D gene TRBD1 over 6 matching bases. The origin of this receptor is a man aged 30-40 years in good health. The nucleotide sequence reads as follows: TGTGCCAGCAGCTCTCCCCCCACACAGGGCGGAACTGAAGCTTTCTTT. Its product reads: CASSSPPTQGGTEAFF. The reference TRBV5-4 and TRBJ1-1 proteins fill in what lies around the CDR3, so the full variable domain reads ETGVTQSPTHLIKTRGQQVTLRCSSQSGHNTVSWYQQALGQGPQFIFQYYREEENGRGNFPPRFSGLQFPNYSSELNVNALELDDSALYLCASSSPPTQGGTEAFFGQGTRLTVV.